This TCR beta chain appears in the sequencing data of a study of cytomegalovirus exposure and HLA in healthy donors. Overall study context: When 350 to 400 donors were genotyped, over 80% of them were found to fall in the Caucasian-associated ancestry cluster. The study, taken as a whole, reports: An analysis that came later showed most CMV-associated TCR beta chains appearing HLA-restricted. Donors were assumed by presence/absence analyses to have roughly uniform sequencing depth. Cytomegalovirus status was reportedly diagnosed by the classifier with high sensitivity and specificity.

Regarding this clone: What it recognizes is unknown.

The CDR3 spans 14 residues. The germline V gene has CDR1 MNHEY and CDR2 SVGAGI. After removal of 5 bases from V and 4 bases from J, the junction contained 5 bases not matched to a gene. It was with 60 Vbeta and 13 Jbeta primers that the PCR ran. Clones were sequenced by immunoSEQ multiplex PCR, and TCRdb holds only the in-frame ones, with some missing. This table has some 66,000 clones, just under 80% appearing once. V usage is TRBV6-5 and J usage is TRBJ1-1; 9 nucleotides match TRBD1. The sample was PBMCs. The TCR was taken from a man in his forties in good health and CMV-seronegative. As DNA, the CDR3 is TGTGCCAGCAGTCCCGGGACAGGGCCCACTGAAGCTTTCTTT. Protein: CASSPGTGPTEAFF.